The sequence of this T cell receptor beta chain was determined in a study of T-cell reconstitution after alpha-beta-depleted transplantation in children. Germline CDR1 SGHAT, CDR2 FQNNGV. The CDR3 spans 19 residues. Trimming removed 7 bases at V and 2 bases at J, with 27 bases between. Unique molecular identifiers were used in preparing the TCRbeta library. TCRdb redid the calling of the PCR reads with MiXCR, one entry per CDR3 protein. The sample lists approximately 500,000 distinct CDR3 sequences, about 11% occurring once. The sequenced sample was PBMCs, obtained before TCRalphabeta/CD19-depleted stem cell transplant. The TCR sequence derives from a child aged 2-15 years with inherited bone marrow failure, due to receive a stem cell transplant. This chain joins TRBV11-2 and TRBJ2-1; TRBD2 is a possible D gene (5 bases). CDR3 sequence: CASTPGSGPIYQPYNEQFF. In DNA form, the CDR3 reads TGTGCCAGCACCCCTGGGAGCGGCCCGATATACCAACCCTACAATGAGCAGTTCTTC.